This TCR beta chain originates from a study of control samples from healthy donors and cancer patients. Profiled with immunoSEQ multiplex PCR; TCRdb holds only in-frame clones, not every one. Of 82,000 or so clones listed, around 94% were seen once; the top ten hold around 4.5%. Germline CDR1 SNHLY, CDR2 FYNNEI. The CDR3 totals 14 residues. V dropped 4 bases and J dropped 7; count of bases not matched to a gene: 8. This TCR was sampled from a woman under 30 in good health. Sequencing input: blood. V usage is TRBV2 and J usage is TRBJ1-2, with TRBD1 identical over 8 bases. This CDR3 is CASSVTGEGSGYTF. For the CDR3, the DNA is TGTGCCAGCAGTGTGACAGGGGAGGGTAGTGGCTACACCTTC.